Given below is one T cell receptor (beta chain) in context. This clonotype was detected many times. Its antigen remains unidentified. The record has no base qualities; no much larger clone is one base away. To synthesize cDNA, template-switch 5'RACE was performed with a primer carrying a 10-nucleotide random unique molecular identifier so that each TCR transcript was tagged. Every sequencing run covered 15-18 subjects and yielded more than 180 million TCR-beta sequences. The RNeasy kit was used for extraction of total RNA. The KAPA Real-time Library Amplification kit was used to amplify TCR-beta VDJ regions with primers for the TCR constant region and the 5'RACE anchor. Sample indexes and Illumina adaptors were added in a first PCR, after which library yield was increased in a second PCR. After Ampure bead purification, the roughly 650 bp TCR product was size-selected on a 2% E-gel SizeSelection system. Library quality was checked on a Bioanalyzer, concentration was measured with Qubit, and libraries were quantified with the Kapa Library Quantification kit before pooling. Paired-end 2 x 150 bp sequencing of the libraries was performed on an Illumina HiSeq 2500. To increase sequence diversity, about 25-31% phiX was spiked into each library pool. As for how the authors treated the data: Quality-filtered reads were processed with the UMI-based MiGEC pipeline, and over 85% of raw TCR sequences were removed by the MiGEC pipeline during error correction. VDJ genes were aligned to IMGT germline references, and each clonotype was defined by a unique CDR3 amino acid sequence together with V-J genes. Clonal expansion, Shannon diversity and CDR3 relatedness (CalcPairwiseDistances, ClusterSamples) were evaluated with VDJtools, and phylogenetic trees were built with CLCbio workbench. Expanded clones were defined as having at least 8 unique UMIs, based on coefficient-of-variation modelling across technical triplicates. The public reads were reanalyzed by TCRdb: fastp trimming at Q25, MiXCR alignment, in-frame beta chains only. Identical CDR3 protein sequences are pooled into one entry, listed with their most common genes and DNA. These V and J calls originate from TCRdb's pipeline instead of the authors' own analysis. This sample gives some 24,000 distinct CDR3 sequences in total; around 15% of them show up just once. The top ten hold approximately 16% of the sample.

This entry comes from a study of neurological immune-mediated disorders (dated by TCRdb to between 2017 and 2020). As for the study more broadly: The study compared peripheral blood TCR-beta repertoires of HTLV-I-associated myelopathy (HAM/TSP) patients, multiple sclerosis patients and healthy controls using UMI-based sequencing. Longitudinal samples, technical triplicates and paired sorted CD4+ and CD8+ T-cell subsets, alongside PBMC samples, were included among the roughly 100 TCR-beta libraries. The cohort included roughly 71 subjects: roughly 15 with HAM/TSP, roughly 34 with multiple sclerosis, and roughly 20 healthy controls. Study-wide findings and limitations: Expanded clones from different subjects shared no identical CDR3 amino acid sequences, which suggests that TCR-beta repertoires were private in all groups. TCR clonal expansion was highest in HAM/TSP patients and lowest in MS patients, with MS patients falling below even healthy controls.

V is pared back by 1 base and J by 9 bases, with 13 bases lying between the germline termini. Via the germline V gene (reference sequence), CDR1 is DFQATT and CDR2 SNEGSKA. The CDR3 spans 13 residues, from the cysteine through the phenylalanine. The CDR3 DNA has 39 bases and is translated from base 1. For the unsorted PBMC libraries, 2 million PBMCs were stored in RNAlater at -80 degrees C until RNA extraction and were used to generate the libraries. Peripheral blood was subjected to Ficoll-Hypaque density gradient centrifugation to isolate PBMCs, which were then cryopreserved in liquid nitrogen. This TCR came from a woman in her thirties or forties with HTLV-1-associated myelopathy (HAM/TSP). The chain was built from TRBV20-1 and TRBJ2-1; the D gene identity is not certain. Sequences were obtained from PBMCs. The DNA reads as follows: TGCAGTGCTAGAGCTCCGACCGCTGGTGAGCAGTTCTTC. Protein translation: CSARAPTAGEQFF.